What follows are 5 T cell receptor beta chains derived from one specimen sequenced in a study of blood T cells in healthy people across ages. Sample-barcoded 5' priming and a J-beta primer mix drove a second PCR of 7 to 11 cycles. TCRdb reprocessed the 5' RACE reads via MiXCR and lists one record per CDR3 protein. The sample carries about 1.1 million distinct CDR3 sequences, less than 45% recorded once. The source material was blood. The receptors were gathered from a man younger than 35 in good health.

The table lists this clonotype with a few counts. J is TRBJ1-4 and V is TRBV21-1; TRBD1 is the table's D call and was not checked against the DNA. TRBV21-1 is a pseudogene. This CDR3 is built from 15 residues. CDR3 sequence reads: CARAAGGRSNEKLFF. DNA of the CDR3: TGTGCCAGAGCCGCAGGGGGCAGGTCTAATGAAAAACTGTTTTTT.

The chain combines TRBV29-1 with TRBJ1-2; tentatively, D is TRBD1 (6 bases). This CDR3 is built from 12 residues. Germline V gives CDR1 SQVTM, CDR2 ANQGSEA. Trimming took off 6 bases at V and 0 bases at J, with 8 bases between the two ends. This CDR3 is CSVGGANYGYTF. CDR3 coding DNA: TGCAGCGTAGGGGGGGCTAACTATGGCTACACCTTC.

The chain couples TRBV5-6 to TRBJ1-2; 7 nucleotides align to TRBD1. Germline CDR1 and CDR2: SGHDT and YYEEEE. The junction had 4 bases not matched to a gene; V was cut back by 1 base and J by 4 bases. This CDR3 spans 14 amino acids. The CDR3 spells CASSLFNRGYGYTF. In DNA, the CDR3 is TGTGCCAGCAGCTTGTTTAACAGGGGCTATGGCTACACCTTC.

This clonotype has just a few counts. This chain connects TRBV2 to TRBJ2-1; 10 nucleotides match TRBD2. The CDR3 runs 16 residues. From germline, CDR1 is SNHLY and CDR2 FYNNEI. With V trimmed by 7 bases and J by 0 bases, 6 bases remained unmatched. CDR3 bases: TGTGCCAGCAAAAAACTAGCGGGGAGCTCCTACAATGAGCAGTTCTTC. As protein: CASKKLAGSSYNEQFF.

This chain uses TRBV7-8 with TRBJ1-5; D not resolved. Germline CDR1 and CDR2: SGHVS and FQNEAQ. The CDR3 has 15 amino acids. V was trimmed by 4 bases and J by 4 bases, leaving 14 bases between them. CDR3 nucleotide sequence: TGTGCCAGCAGCTCGACAAGATTCGGGAATCAGCCCCAGCATTTT. It is translated as CASSSTRFGNQPQHF.